This entry lists 23 T cell receptor beta chains sequenced from one sample in a study of shared clonotypes between healthy human individuals. The table came from immunoSEQ multiplex PCR; TCRdb's copy has only in-frame clones and leaves some out. The sample shows about 490,000 clones, roughly four fifths of them seen only once. The specimen sequenced was PBMCs. The source is a middle-aged woman in good health. Some clones in this sample may be carry-over from other donors' samples.

The chain carries TRBV7-2 and TRBJ1-5; 7 nucleotides line up with TRBD1. This CDR3 is built from 15 residues. V lost 1 base and J lost 2; bases outside the gene matches: 2. Germline CDR1 is SGHTA and CDR2 is FQGNSA. In nucleotides, the CDR3 is TGTGCCAGCAGCTTAGACAGGGGAGGCAATCAGCCCCAGCATTTT. Translating gives CASSLDRGGNQPQHF.

The rearrangement links TRBV6-6 to TRBJ1-2, with D maybe TRBD1 (5 bases). This CDR3 is built from 12 residues. Germline assignment: CDR1 MNHNY and CDR2 SVGAGI (reference sequence). Trimming took 5 bases from V and 7 from J, leaving 11 bases between them. The CDR3, as DNA: TGTGCCAGCAGTCGCAGGGAGACTGGCTACACCTTC. This encodes CASSRRETGYTF.

The gene calls are TRBV5-5 and TRBJ2-7, with 8 bases identical to TRBD1. The CDR3 length is 17 residues. V shed 3 bases and J 5 bases; nucleotides not matched to a gene: 16. Germline V gene lookup returns CDR1 SGHKS and CDR2 YYEKEE (reference sequence). The CDR3 region has the DNA TGTGCCAGCAGCTACTCCCTCACCGACAGGGGCCGCCACGAGCAGTACTTC. Translating it yields CASSYSLTDRGRHEQYF.

Remarks on this clone: This probably arose from a read error, given a far larger clone one base away. The chain carries TRBV2 and TRBJ2-7, with D perhaps matching TRBD2 (5 bases). CDR1 and CDR2 (germline): SNHLY, FYNNEI. CDR3 size: 14 residues. CDR3 DNA sequence: TGTGCCAACAGTGAGGGCAGCTACTCCTACGAGCAGTACTTC. Translation gives CANSEGSYSYEQYF.

CDR3 DNA sequence: TGCGCCAGCAGCCCTACTAGCGTCCAAGAGACCCAGTACTTC. Translation gives CASSPTSVQETQYF. The chain uses TRBV5-1 and TRBJ2-5; 7 nucleotides line up with TRBD2. This CDR3 is 14 amino acids long. The V and J ends lost 4 bases and 1 base, in that order; junction bases with no gene match: 4. The germline CDR1 and CDR2 sequences are SGHRS and YFSETQ. The full variable domain, with the rest looked up from reference TRBV5-1 and TRBJ2-5, is KAGVTQTPRYLIKTRGQQVTLSCSPISGHRSVSWYQQTPGQGLQFLFEYFSETQRNKGNFPGRFSGRQFSNSRSEMNVSTLELGDSALYLCASSPTSVQETQYFGPGTRLLVL.

The gene calls are TRBV2 and TRBJ2-5; no reliable D call. The V end lost 7 bases, the J end lost 7 bases, and 16 bases lay between the germline ends. The germline V gene has CDR1 SNHLY and CDR2 FYNNEI. This CDR3 spans 13 amino acids. CDR3 DNA sequence: TGTGCCAGCATTTTATCCCAATGGGGGACCCAGTACTTC. It translates to CASILSQWGTQYF.

In this sample, this clone turned up a few times. V gene TRBV19 combines with J gene TRBJ2-6, with 11 bases matching TRBD1. V lost 7 bases, J lost 4 bases, and 6 bases stayed unmatched. Germline CDR1 is LNHDA and CDR2 is SQIVND (reference sequence). The CDR3 length is 16 residues. The CDR3, as DNA: TGTGCCAGTACCGGGGACAGGGGGACCGGGGCCAACGTCCTGACTTTC. This encodes CASTGDRGTGANVLTF. The whole variable domain, remainder taken from reference TRBV19 and TRBJ2-6, is DGGITQSPKYLFRKEGQNVTLSCEQNLNHDAMYWYRQDPGQGLRLIYYSQIVNDFQKGDIAEGYSVSREKKESFPLTVTSAQKNPTAFYLCASTGDRGTGANVLTFGAGSRLTVL.

J is TRBJ2-2 and V is TRBV7-9; D is unclear. Germline loops: CDR1 SEHNR, CDR2 FQNEAQ (reference sequence). There are 13 residues in the CDR3. Trimming took 1 base from V and 1 from J, leaving 1 base between them. The CDR3, as DNA: TGTGCCAGCAGCTTAGGGAACACCGGGGAGCTGTTTTTT. Translation gives CASSLGNTGELFF.

The chain has TRBV7-8 and TRBJ2-5; D might be TRBD1 (5 bases). V shed 1 base and J shed 5 bases, with 20 bases lying between them. This CDR3 region has 17 residues. From germline, CDR1 is SGHVS and CDR2 FQNEAQ. CDR3 nucleotide sequence: TGTGCCAGCAGCTTAGGGTCCCAGGGTTTACGTGGGGAGACCCAGTACTTC. It translates to CASSLGSQGLRGETQYF.

The chain combines TRBV27 with TRBJ1-2; D unresolved. V dropped 0 bases and J dropped 8 bases, with 13 bases sitting between them. Germline V gene lookup returns CDR1 MNHEY and CDR2 SMNVEV (reference sequence). There are 14 residues in the CDR3. For the CDR3, the DNA is TGTGCCAGCAGTTTATCGGGAGGTGCTGGCGGCTACACCTTC. As protein: CASSLSGGAGGYTF.

This clone was observed at least ten times. J is TRBJ1-2 and V is TRBV10-1, with TRBD1 identical over 9 bases. V trimming: 4 bases; J trimming: 8 bases; junction bases outside the gene matches: 5. There are 13 residues in the CDR3. Per germline, CDR1 WNHNN and CDR2 SYGVQD (reference sequence). As DNA, the CDR3 is TGCGCCAGCAGTGGGGGACAGGGAGGCGGCTACACCTTC. This sequence encodes CASSGGQGGGYTF.

The chain is built from TRBV6-5 and TRBJ2-7; 8 bases match TRBD1. Germline trimming cut 0 bases from V and 2 bases from J; bases unmatched to any gene: 6. Germline CDR1 reads MNHEY; CDR2 reads SVGAGI. The CDR3 length is 16 residues. As DNA, the CDR3 is TGTGCCAGCAGTTACTCCCCCGGACAGGGAACCTACGAGCAGTACTTC. Translation gives CASSYSPGQGTYEQYF.

The chain joins TRBV28 to TRBJ2-1; 7 bases agree with TRBD2. The trim removed 7 bases at V and 11 bases at J, leaving 17 bases unmatched. This CDR3 is 15 amino acids long. Germline lookup yields CDR1 MDHEN and CDR2 SYDVKM. The chain's CDR3 is CASMGGRASGSQQFF. The DNA for the CDR3 is TGTGCCAGCATGGGGGGGAGGGCCTCAGGTTCCCAGCAGTTCTTC.

As concerns this clone: A far larger clone is one nucleotide away, so this likely arose from a read error. The CDR3 end shows no conserved phenylalanine or tryptophan, and so a read error is likely. The rearrangement joins TRBV30 to TRBJ1-1; maybe TRBD1 (6 bases). V was trimmed by 0 bases and J by 11 bases, leaving 10 bases between them. The CDR3 is made up of 11 amino acids. Germline lookup yields CDR1 GTSNPN and CDR2 SVGIG (reference sequence). CDR3 bases: TGTGCCTGGAGTGTACACAGGGCCGCTTTCATT. As protein: CAWSVHRAAFI.

The rearrangement uses TRBV13 and TRBJ2-7, with D perhaps TRBD2 (5 bases). Germline CDR1 and CDR2: PRHDT and FYEKMQ (reference sequence). The V and J ends lost 3 bases and 2 bases respectively, with 20 bases between them. The CDR3 consists of 17 residues. The chain's CDR3 is CASSLSSAGSLTYEQYF. The CDR3 DNA reads as TGTGCCAGCAGCTTGTCCTCGGCGGGCAGCCTCACCTACGAGCAGTACTTC.

The chain links TRBV5-4 to TRBJ2-1, with 12 bases that match TRBD2. The V gene end was trimmed by 4 bases and the J gene end by 7 bases; junction bases not matched to a gene: 6. Per the germline V gene, CDR1 is SGHNT and CDR2 is YYREEE (reference sequence). The CDR3 loop spans 15 amino acids. The CDR3, as DNA: TGTGCCAGCAGCACCGGACTAGCGGGACGGAATGAGCAGTTCTTC. Protein product: CASSTGLAGRNEQFF.

The rearrangement links TRBV7-3 to TRBJ2-1; 9 positions match TRBD2. Germline lookup yields CDR1 SGHTA and CDR2 FQGTGA. The CDR3 length is 15 residues. J was trimmed by 5 bases and V by 6 bases; bases with no gene match: 8. CDR3 nucleotide sequence: TGTGCCAGCAGTTTAGAGGGACTAGCCGACAATGAGCAGTTCTTC. Its translation: CASSLEGLADNEQFF.

The chain recombines TRBV6-5 with TRBJ2-5; D is uncertain. Trimming took off 0 bases at V and 4 bases at J, with 12 bases between the two ends. CDR3 length: 15 residues. Germline V gene sequence: CDR1 MNHEY, CDR2 SVGAGI. CDR3 residues: CASSYSIRFGETQYF. Written as DNA, the CDR3 is TGTGCCAGCAGTTACTCGATAAGGTTTGGAGAGACCCAGTACTTC.

The gene calls are TRBV18 and TRBJ1-2; TRBD1 matches at 9 bases. The CDR3 is made up of 16 amino acids. The trim removed 3 bases at V and 2 bases at J, leaving 7 bases unmatched. The germline gives CDR1 KGHSH, CDR2 LQKENI. CDR3 DNA: TGTGCCAGCTCACCGGACAGGGGAAGGGGGAACTATGGCTACACCTTC. Amino acid sequence: CASSPDRGRGNYGYTF.

This rearrangement joins TRBV5-1 to TRBJ2-2; a possible D gene is TRBD2 (5 bases). Deletions cut 4 bases from V and 5 bases from J, with 12 bases between. This CDR3 region has 14 residues. Germline assignment: CDR1 SGHRS and CDR2 YFSETQ. CDR3 residues: CASSTPEGTGELFF. The CDR3 DNA reads TGCGCCAGCAGCACCCCAGAGGGTACCGGGGAGCTGTTTTTT.

The CDR3 spells CASSVRGLGWAKNIQYF. As DNA, the CDR3 is TGTGCCAGCAGTGTCCGAGGACTAGGTTGGGCCAAAAACATTCAGTACTTC. The chain is built from TRBV28 and TRBJ2-4, with 7 bases that match TRBD2. Germline lookup yields CDR1 MDHEN and CDR2 SYDVKM. Unmatched junction bases numbered 11, after V lost 5 bases and J lost 1 base. This CDR3 region has 17 residues.

The rearrangement uses TRBV29-1 and TRBJ2-3; D remains unclear. The CDR3 is made up of 10 amino acids. The germline V gene encodes CDR1 SQVTM and CDR2 ANQGSEA. Trimming cost V 7 bases and J 3 bases, with 5 bases left between them. The CDR3 reads CSDTTDTQYF. The CDR3 nucleotides read TGCAGCGATACAACAGATACGCAGTATTTT.

The chain uses TRBV14 and TRBJ1-2, with 8 bases aligning to TRBD1. Looked up from germline, CDR1 is SGHDN and CDR2 is FVKESK. V was clipped by 3 bases and J by 8 bases; unmatched bases: 5. This CDR3 has 13 residues. The CDR3 sequence: CASSQTRQGGYTF. Written as DNA, the CDR3 is TGTGCCAGCAGCCAGACCCGACAGGGGGGCTACACCTTC.